The subject of this entry is one T cell receptor beta chain. The germline V gene has CDR1 SGHVS and CDR2 FQNEAQ. Between the trimmed V and J ends, which lost 2 bases and 4 bases, there was a span of 11 bases. CDR3 length: 14 residues. Per the study methods: Cell counts per sample came from amplifying reference gene primers. TCRdb keeps only in-frame clones here, not all; method: immunoSEQ multiplex PCR. V, J and clone size are those of that table, while D and trimming were read from the DNA. This sample has approximately 150,000 clones, with approximately 86% found just once. The data are from a study of blood T cell repertoires in COVID-19. Study summary: Samples taken during acute and convalescent COVID-19 were collected in the United States, Italy and Spain. T cells, B-cell-depleted T cells, or PBMCs supplied cDNA or gDNA.

V gene TRBV7-8 combines with J gene TRBJ1-1, with D unclear. Sequences were obtained from peripheral blood. This receptor was obtained from a woman in her forties or fifties with acute or convalescent COVID-19. In DNA form, the CDR3 reads TGTGCCAGCAGCTTACGCCTAGGGAGCACTGAAGCTTTCTTT. Encoded protein: CASSLRLGSTEAFF.